One sample yielded the 21 T cell receptor beta chains listed below, sequenced in a study of neoadjuvant anti-PD-1 for oral cavity cancer. Method: immunoSEQ multiplex PCR; TCRdb's copy keeps in-frame clones and lacks some. The data hold some 15,000 clones, with over 70% observed a single time. Specified time point: after neoadjuvant nivolumab, at surgical resection. The sample consisted of PBMCs, taken after nivolumab (anti-PD-1) treatment. The receptors stem from a person between 40 and 80 years old with oral cavity squamous cell carcinoma.

The chain joins TRBV19 to TRBJ1-4, with D possibly TRBD1 on 5 matching bases. CDR3 length equals 15 residues. From germline, CDR1 is LNHDA and CDR2 SQIVND (reference sequence). V was shortened by 6 bases and J by 6 bases, with 17 bases between the two germline ends. The CDR3 loop is CASSLGTGRYEKLFF. Here the CDR3 DNA reads TGTGCCAGTAGCCTCGGTACAGGTCGTTATGAAAAACTGTTTTTT.

The chain uses TRBV13 and TRBJ1-6, with TRBD1 matching 8 bases. This CDR3 contains 15 residues. Germline V CDR1 and CDR2: PRHDT, FYEKMQ (reference sequence). The V and J ends lost 4 bases and 9 bases, in that order; junction bases with no gene match: 8. The CDR3 protein is CASSSRTGMGSPLHF. CDR3 bases: TGTGCCAGCAGCTCCCGGACAGGGATGGGTTCACCCCTCCACTTT.

This clone was recorded once. This chain links TRBV11-2 with TRBJ2-7; TRBD1 matches at 11 bases. Germline CDR1 is SGHAT and CDR2 is FQNNGV. CDR3 length equals 17 residues. Unmatched junction bases numbered 14, after V lost 4 bases and J lost 6 bases. The CDR3 loop is CASSSRPPGQGASEQYF. Here the CDR3 DNA reads TGTGCCAGCAGCTCCCGCCCGCCTGGACAGGGGGCGAGCGAGCAGTACTTC.

This clone turned up a few times. The gene calls are TRBV6-1 and TRBJ1-4, with D possibly being TRBD1 (5 bases). Germline values: CDR1 MNHNS, CDR2 SASEGT. The CDR3 covers 15 residues. Trimming removed 6 bases from V and 8 bases from J, with 19 bases in between. In nucleotides, the CDR3 is TGTGCCAGCAGCCCTGGGGGTAACTTAGGAGAAAAACTGTTTTTT. Its protein product is CASSPGGNLGEKLFF.

The DNA of the CDR3 is TGTGCCAGCAGTGGGAGGGGGGAGAATGAGCAGTTCTTC. Its protein is CASSGRGENEQFF. The V call is TRBV2, the J call TRBJ2-1; D tentatively fits TRBD1 or TRBD2 (6 bases each). V gave up 4 bases and J gave up 7 bases, with 11 bases separating them. This CDR3 has 13 amino acids. CDR1 is SNHLY, CDR2 FYNNEI, per germline.

V and J are TRBV4-1 and TRBJ1-3; maybe TRBD1 (6 bases). Per germline, CDR1 MGHRA and CDR2 YSYEKL. The CDR3 covers 15 residues. V gave up 3 bases and J gave up 5 bases, with 14 bases separating them. This CDR3 reads CASSHLGGTRNTIYF. The CDR3 DNA reads as TGCGCCAGCAGCCACCTCGGGGGGACAAGAAACACCATATATTTT.

The V gene is TRBV5-1, the J gene TRBJ1-1, with D possibly TRBD1 on 5 matching bases. The CDR3 extends over 14 amino acids. V shed 4 bases and J shed 6 bases, with 16 bases lying between them. CDR1 and CDR2 from the germline V gene are SGHRS and YFSETQ. CDR3 nucleotides: TGCGCCAGCAGCCCGGGACGGAGACTGTCTGAAGCTTTCTTT. Translation: CASSPGRRLSEAFF.

V gene TRBV18 combines with J gene TRBJ2-2; tentative D call: TRBD1 (5 bases). Germline CDR1 is KGHSH and CDR2 is LQKENI. The CDR3 is 12 amino acids. V gave up 8 bases and J gave up 5 bases, with 9 bases separating them. CDR3 sequence (DNA): TGTGCCAGCGCTGACAGTACCGGGGAGCTGTTTTTT. It translates to CASADSTGELFF. The full variable domain, its missing parts supplied by reference TRBV18 and TRBJ2-2, is NAGVMQNPRHLVRRRGQEARLRCSPMKGHSHVYWYRQLPEEGLKFMVYLQKENIIDESGMPKERFSAEFPKEGPSILRIQQVVRGDSAAYFCASADSTGELFFGEGSRLTVL.

This clone was recorded once. The chain has TRBV10-3 and TRBJ2-3, with 9 bases identical to TRBD1. This CDR3 region has 15 residues. The trim removed 2 bases at V and 3 bases at J, leaving 3 bases unmatched. Germline V lookup: CDR1 ENHRY, CDR2 SYGVKD. CDR3 in amino acids: CAISEAGQGTDTQYF. In nucleotides, the CDR3 is TGTGCCATCAGTGAGGCGGGACAGGGAACAGATACGCAGTATTTT.

The chain is built from TRBV2 and TRBJ2-2; possibly TRBD1 or TRBD2 for D (5 bases each). V was clipped by 11 bases and J by 2 bases, with 15 bases between them. The CDR3 loop spans 14 amino acids. CDR1 and CDR2 (germline): SNHLY, FYNNEI. Here the CDR3 reads CASDRDANTGELFF. Here the CDR3 DNA reads TGTGCCTCCGACCGGGACGCTAACACCGGGGAGCTGTTTTTT.

The chain carries TRBV7-6 and TRBJ2-2; no firm D call. The CDR3 extends over 14 amino acids. The V gene lost 5 bases and the J gene lost 4 bases, with 11 bases spanning the gap. Germline loops: CDR1 SGHVS, CDR2 FNYEAQ. CDR3 nucleotides: TGTGCCAGCAGCGACTCCACGGGCACCGGGGAGCTGTTTTTT. As protein: CASSDSTGTGELFF.

CDR3 bases: TGTGCCAGCAGCCGGGACGGCGGGGAGCTGTTTTTT. The encoded protein is CASSRDGGELFF. The V and J genes are TRBV7-3 and TRBJ2-2, with D perhaps matching TRBD1 or TRBD2 (5 bases each). Germline V gives CDR1 SGHTA, CDR2 FQGTGA. With 5 bases removed from V and 7 bases from J, the gap between germline ends came to 8 bases. The CDR3 spans 12 residues.

This chain connects TRBV30 to TRBJ2-2, with 10 bases that match TRBD1. This CDR3 is built from 15 residues. In germline, CDR1 is GTSNPN, CDR2 SVGIG (reference sequence). The V gene end was trimmed by 4 bases and the J gene end by 7 bases; junction bases not matched to a gene: 9. CDR3 DNA: TGTGCCTGGATTAGACAGGGGGCTAAGTTCGGGGAGCTGTTTTTT. This codes for CAWIRQGAKFGELFF.

The chain joins TRBV5-8 to TRBJ1-2; 7 nucleotides align to TRBD1. CDR1 and CDR2 (germline): SGHTS, YDEGEE. The CDR3 runs 13 residues. Unmatched junction bases numbered 5, after V lost 4 bases and J lost 5 bases. The CDR3 loop is CASSVGQSYGYTF. The DNA of the CDR3 is TGTGCCAGCAGCGTGGGACAGAGTTATGGCTACACCTTC.

The chain has TRBV7-3 and TRBJ2-3; D is ambiguous. The V end was cut by 0 bases, the J end by 5 bases, with 9 bases between. The germline CDR1 and CDR2 sequences are SGHTA and FQGTGA. The CDR3 is made up of 14 amino acids. The CDR3 here is CASSLTVLLDTQYF. The CDR3 coding sequence is TGTGCCAGCAGCTTAACAGTTTTATTAGATACGCAGTATTTT.

The chain employs TRBV19 and TRBJ2-2; possibly TRBD1 for D (6 bases). The CDR3 has 15 amino acids. The V gene's germline CDR1 is LNHDA and CDR2 SQIVND (reference sequence). V was pared by 5 bases and J by 0 bases, with 10 bases between. The CDR3, as DNA: TGTGCCAGTAGTCAGGGGCAAACGAACACCGGGGAGCTGTTTTTT. It yields the protein CASSQGQTNTGELFF.

The V call is TRBV11-2, the J call TRBJ1-1, with 8 bases fitting TRBD1. The germline CDR1 and CDR2 sequences are SGHAT and FQNNGV. Trimming removed 3 bases from V and 1 base from J; junction bases left unmatched: 1. The CDR3 consists of 14 residues. This CDR3 is CASSFGQGNTEAFF. The CDR3 DNA follows: TGTGCCAGCAGCTTCGGACAGGGGAACACTGAAGCTTTCTTT.

This chain uses TRBV29-1 with TRBJ2-3; TRBD2 aligns across 8 bases. V trimming: 7 bases; J trimming: 1 base; junction bases outside the gene matches: 10. From germline, CDR1 is SQVTM and CDR2 ANQGSEA. The CDR3 length is 15 residues. In nucleotides, the CDR3 is TGCAGCGCCCAACCCCGGGGGGGCCGCACAGATACGCAGTATTTT. It codes for CSAQPRGGRTDTQYF.

Remarks on this clone: The sample carries other DNA sequences with the same CDR3. The rearrangement links TRBV4-1 to TRBJ2-7; D possibly matches TRBD1 or TRBD2 (5 bases each). Per the germline V gene, CDR1 is MGHRA and CDR2 is YSYEKL. The CDR3 spans 16 residues. V was pared by 3 bases and J by 2 bases, with 17 bases between. CDR3 bases: TGCGCCAGCAGCCAGGGCCTCGGGGCGTCCACCTACGAGCAGTACTTC. Protein: CASSQGLGASTYEQYF.

This chain connects TRBV7-2 to TRBJ2-7; no clear D. Germline-derived CDR1 and CDR2 are SGHTA and FQGNSA. The CDR3 has 15 amino acids. V lost 5 bases to trimming and J lost 2 bases, with 16 bases between them. Here the CDR3 DNA reads TGTGCCAGCAGCCCAGCCCTGGGTGGGGCCTACGAGCAGTACTTC. It specifies CASSPALGGAYEQYF.

The chain couples TRBV5-6 to TRBJ2-6; D is undetermined. In germline, CDR1 is SGHDT, CDR2 YYEEEE. CDR3 length equals 12 residues. The V gene lost 3 bases and the J gene lost 12 bases, with 10 bases spanning the gap. CDR3 sequence: CASSSSAPVLTF. CDR3 in DNA: TGTGCCAGCAGCTCGTCAGCTCCCGTCCTGACTTTC.